A single TCR beta chain is shown here with its context. This clonotype was observed at least ten times. Its antigen is unknown. Base qualities were left out, and no much larger clone turns up one base away. The library was made by multiplex PCR. Sequencing relied on an Illumina HiSeq 4000. iRepertoire HTBI primers and Arm-PCR amplification of CDR3 regions were used to construct TCR beta libraries. PCR products were gel purified before sequencing. The authors' pipeline ran thus. A total of some 65 TRBV and some 15 TRBJ segments were identified across samples and were used for gene usage analysis of CDR3 amino acid clonotypes. COPE and FqMerger were used to merge the filtered high-quality paired reads into contigs. BLAST was used to align contigs to the IMGT TRBV, TRBD and TRBJ reference genes, and CDR3 was defined following IMGT. Highly expanded clones were defined as clonotypes with a frequency above 0.1%. Repertoire diversity was measured by Shannon entropy, and V-J evenness by the Gini coefficient. A clonotype was considered public if more than one individual shared it. TCRdb reworked the public reads: Q25 trimming with fastp, MiXCR clone assembly, productive beta chains retained. Entries are consolidated by CDR3 protein sequence, retaining the most common genes and DNA. Clone size and V and J calls follow TCRdb, not the original study. Present in this sample are roughly 350,000 distinct CDR3 sequences, 15% to 20% of which were seen just once. The ten largest clones take up roughly 21% of the sample.

The source of the sample is a study of regulatory T cells in long-lasting Graves disease (dated by TCRdb to 2020 to 2023). General notes on the study: Antithyroid drugs had been taken for less than 3 months by newly diagnosed Graves' disease patients. A total of around 35 samples underwent TCR sequencing: roughly 13 from persistent and roughly 20 from newly diagnosed Graves' disease patients. The study was registered as a clinical trial and conducted in China. Peripheral blood TCR sequencing and RNA sequencing compared persistent Graves' disease patients with newly diagnosed Graves' disease patients.

Including the terminal cysteine and phenylalanine, the CDR3 comprises 16 residues. Only the CDR3 portion is preserved as DNA: 48 bases, with reading frame beginning at the first base. Ends trimmed: V by 2 bases, J by 5 bases; bases unmatched to a gene: 10. The germline V gene specifies MDHEN as CDR1 and SYDVKM as CDR2. The study at large found these results: Compared with newly diagnosed patients, persistent Graves' disease patients had lower TCR Shannon entropy and fewer highly expanded clones, which suggests clonal expansion. Persistent disease showed preferential use of TRBV28, TRBJ1-2 and TRBJ2-5, whereas newly diagnosed disease favored TRBV20-1 and TRBJ2-1. More public clonotypes were shared among persistent patients (around 2,600) than among newly diagnosed patients (under 1,000). The study examined only peripheral blood because the primary lesion, thyroid tissue, could not be accessed. The authors acknowledged the small sample size as a limitation that may reduce accuracy. Sequencing and analysis were limited to the TCR beta chain.

The meaning of the sample's time point label: newly diagnosed GD, antithyroid drugs for less than 3 months. For both TCR sequencing and RNA sequencing, RNA was extracted from PBMCs in TRIzol. The diagnosis of Graves' disease was made according to American Thyroid Association guidelines. The patients came from an endocrinology department in Xi'an, China. From each patient, 7.5 to 10 milliliters of peripheral blood was collected into an EDTA anticoagulant tube. Ficoll Paque Plus density gradient separation was used to isolate PBMCs, and no further T cell sorting was done. RNA quality was checked with an Agilent 2100 Bioanalyzer and agarose gel, and concentration with a NanoDrop 2000. The sample also formed part of further work on T cells in Graves' hyperthyroidism and ophthalmopathy. Drawing on the second study: Stable Graves' hyperthyroidism was defined as the absence of progression to ophthalmopathy over 18 months of follow-up. Hyperthyroidism patients were newly diagnosed, had a disease duration of under 2 months, and were aged 18 to 65 years. Exclusion was applied to patients with uncontrolled infections, other autoimmune diseases, pregnancy or lactation. Diagnoses were based on clinical symptoms, serum thyroxine and TRAb, thyroid ultrasound and orbital computed tomography. The first round of RT-PCR for the TCR CDR3 was performed with the HTBI primer set and the Qiagen OneStep RT-PCR kit. Most expanded thyroid clonotypes (frequency above 0.001) were also detected in blood, a finding suggesting that blood repertoires may reflect thyroid immune responses. Ophthalmopathy was separated from stable hyperthyroidism by a 13 V-J signature model, with approximately 89% sensitivity and approximately 81% specificity obtained in cross-validation and 80%/75% obtained in testing. In validation, progression to ophthalmopathy was predicted by the model with 70.59% sensitivity and roughly 72% specificity, a median of around 5.9 months before onset. To identify TCR V-J signatures that set the groups apart, the researchers used a discovery cohort of 100 patients, made up of around 40 with Graves' ophthalmopathy and around 58 with stable Graves' hyperthyroidism. An independent validation cohort of 18 to 20 hyperthyroidism patients and about 16 patients who later progressed to ophthalmopathy tested prospective prediction of ophthalmopathy. The approximately 98 discovery patients were randomly divided into training and test sets at a 7:3 ratio. In addition, the study compared T-cell repertoires in thyroid tissue and in blood from six Graves' hyperthyroidism patients. After sampling, hyperthyroidism patients received methimazole starting at 30 mg daily, and ophthalmopathy patients received high-dose intravenous methylprednisolone. A second multiplex PCR round built the libraries, followed by size selection and purification. Sequencing of the libraries was done on an Illumina HiSeq2000 using paired-end 100 bp reads. SOAPnuke was used to process the raw data, with reads discarded if the reads contained adapters or uncalled bases, had a mean Phred below 15, or lacked an exact constant-primer or identifier match. COPE v1.2.5 was used to merge high-quality paired reads, and clonotypes were defined as unique nucleotide sequences. MiTCR v1.1 was used to align clonotypes to the IMGT TRBV, TRBD and TRBJ reference segments. Only V-J combinations with frequency above 0.0001, covering roughly 99% of repertoires, were analysed. A TCS score was defined as the ratio between F50 (clonal expansion) and ExV (chaos), using BLOSUM62-based TCRdist between CDR3 peptides within each V-J. Welch's t-statistics and random forest reduced around 550 V-J features to roughly 13, which were used in a naive Bayes classifier (R e1071). Sample size was not statistically predetermined, and blinding of investigators to group allocation was not performed. According to the paper, TCR Vbeta CDR3 sequencing was carried out on some 140 peripheral blood samples, which came from fewer than 50 ophthalmopathy, roughly 75 hyperthyroidism and about 17 progressor patients.

The receptor comes from a woman aged 18 to 35 with Graves disease. Donor details come from another sample of the same person, matched by shared clones. The rearranged segments are TRBV28 and TRBJ2-3, and TRBD2 matches 7 of the central bases. The specimen comprised peripheral blood mononuclear cells (PBMCs), sampled at new diagnosis, from a patient treated with antithyroid drugs. CDR3 region: CASSLQGGGEGDTQYF. The DNA is as follows: TGTGCCAGCAGTTTACAGGGCGGAGGGGAGGGAGATACGCAGTATTTT.